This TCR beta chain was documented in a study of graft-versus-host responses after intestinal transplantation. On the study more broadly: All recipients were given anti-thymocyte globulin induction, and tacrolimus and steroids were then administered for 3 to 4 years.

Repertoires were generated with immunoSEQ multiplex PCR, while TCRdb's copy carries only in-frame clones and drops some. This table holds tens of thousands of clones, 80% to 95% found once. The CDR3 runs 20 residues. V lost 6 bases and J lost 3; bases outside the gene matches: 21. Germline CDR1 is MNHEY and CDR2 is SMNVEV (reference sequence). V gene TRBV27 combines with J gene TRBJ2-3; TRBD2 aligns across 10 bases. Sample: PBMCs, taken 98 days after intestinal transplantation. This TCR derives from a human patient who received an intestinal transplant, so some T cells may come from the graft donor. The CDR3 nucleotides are TGTGCCAGCAGCGACAGGGGTGGTCAGCGGGAGGGTGGGAGTACAGATACGCAGTATTTT. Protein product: CASSDRGGQREGGSTDTQYF.